A single sample is the source of the 2 T cell receptor beta chains below, sequenced in a study of T cells in Graves' hyperthyroidism and ophthalmopathy. The TCR beta CDR3 regions underwent amplification using RNA transcripts as the source. The TCR CDR3 first-round RT-PCR relied on the HTBI primer set. TCRdb redid the calling of the multiplex PCR reads with MiXCR, one entry per CDR3 protein. Of 660,000 or so distinct CDR3 sequences in the sample, 45% were seen once. The sample consisted of peripheral blood or thyroid tissue (not recorded which). The receptor source for this set is an adult man with Graves' disease, either hyperthyroidism or ophthalmopathy (not recorded which).

This clonotype was detected only a few times. CDR3 amino acids: CASSSLQANTGELFF. The CDR3, as DNA: TGTGCCAGCAGCTCACTCCAAGCGAACACCGGGGAGCTGTTTTTT. The V and J genes are TRBV7-9 and TRBJ2-2; D not resolved. The germline gives CDR1 SEHNR, CDR2 FQNEAQ (reference sequence). The germline V and J ends were trimmed by 4 bases and 0 bases, with 9 bases remaining between them. CDR3 length: 15 amino acids. Full variable domain (missing parts from reference TRBV7-9 and TRBJ2-2): DTGVSQNPRHKITKRGQNVTFRCDPISEHNRLYWYRQTLGQGPEFLTYFQNEAQLEKSRLLSDRFSAERPKGSFSTLEIQRTEQGDSAMYLCASSSLQANTGELFFGEGSRLTVL.

V usage is TRBV6-5 and J usage is TRBJ2-5; D may be TRBD2 (6 bases). In germline, CDR1 is MNHEY, CDR2 SVGAGI. V lost 6 bases, J lost 5 bases, and 22 bases lay in between. The CDR3 totals 16 residues. The CDR3 protein is CASSARRDPRRETQYF. The CDR3 DNA reads TGTGCCAGCAGCGCCCGGCGGGACCCCCGGAGGGAGACCCAGTACTTC.